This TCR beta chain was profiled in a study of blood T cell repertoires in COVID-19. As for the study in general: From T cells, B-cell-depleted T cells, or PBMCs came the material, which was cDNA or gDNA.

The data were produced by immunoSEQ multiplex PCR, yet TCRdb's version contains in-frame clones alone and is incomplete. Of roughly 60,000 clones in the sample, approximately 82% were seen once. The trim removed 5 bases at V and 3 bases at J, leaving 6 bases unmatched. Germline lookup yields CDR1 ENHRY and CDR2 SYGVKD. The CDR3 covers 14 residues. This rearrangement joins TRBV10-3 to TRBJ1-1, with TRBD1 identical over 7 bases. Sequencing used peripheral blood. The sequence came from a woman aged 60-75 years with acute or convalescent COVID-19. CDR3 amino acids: CAISNGRGDTEAFF. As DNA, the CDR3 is TGTGCCATCAGTAACGGCAGGGGGGACACTGAAGCTTTCTTT.